This T cell receptor beta chain originates from a study of T cell clusters in autoimmune cytopenias. About 37,500 genome equivalents of blood DNA were amplified for TRB. The germline V gene encodes CDR1 MNHNS and CDR2 SASEGT. CDR3 length: 16 residues. This clonotype is deemed medium-sized by its frequency. The target antigen is unknown. Regarding the study as a whole: Compared with active autoimmune hepatitis patients, healthy donors showed approximately 2.7-fold more exclusive TRB clusters. Functional roles of the in silico T cell clusters still await experimental validation. TRB repertoire shifts in secondary cytopenia and chronic lymphocytic leukemia mostly reflected lymphoma, not autoimmunity. A dominant lymphoma-associated repertoire apparently masked the cluster-lack signature in secondary cytopenia versus chronic lymphocytic leukemia.

TRB rearrangements were amplified by touch-down multiplex PCR with mixed TRB-A/B primers. TCRdb re-called the multiplex PCR reads; every CDR3 protein appears as one record, without DNA. In total, the table holds thousands of distinct CDR3 sequences. The specimen sequenced was peripheral blood. This chain joins TRBV6-1 and TRBJ1-4. The sequence was obtained from a human donor with an autoimmune cytopenia or autoimmune hepatitis (not recorded which). The chain's CDR3 is CASRLGGGSSYEKLFF.